This is a list of T cell receptor beta chains from one sample in a study of blood T cells in healthy people across ages. TCRdb re-called the 5' RACE reads through MiXCR, storing one row per CDR3 protein. The data hold about 1.4 million distinct CDR3 sequences, with roughly 59% observed a single time. The specimen was blood. These receptors all come from a man aged 18 to 29 in good health. Each CDR3 is given with its conserved first and last residue. The order of the fields is CDR3 DNA, CDR3 protein, J gene, V gene, clone size, D gene. A D gene is named only where the DNA matches it firmly. Size is omitted from some rows. Given values are once, few, many or a class for expanded clones.

TGCGCCAGCAGCCAAGTACTAGCGGAATACTACAATGAGCAGTTCTTC CASSQVLAEYYNEQFF TRBJ2-1 TRBV4-1 - TRBD2
TGTGCCATCAGTTCACGGGGAGCCCCGCAAGAGACCCAGTACTTC CAISSRGAPQETQYF TRBJ2-5 TRBV10-3 - -
TGTGCCAGCAGCCAGATGGGACAGGGGAATAATTCACCCCTCCACTTT CASSQMGQGNNSPLHF TRBJ1-6 TRBV7-2 - TRBD1
TGTGCCAGCAGCTTAGTCCGGGACATTTCCTACGAGCAGTACTTC CASSLVRDISYEQYF TRBJ2-7 TRBV7-8 few -
TGTGCCAGCAGCCTCGCTTGGTACGAGCAGTACTTC CASSLAWYEQYF TRBJ2-7 TRBV7-9 - -
TGTGCCAGCAGTTTCGGGGGGGCGACCGGGGAGCTGTTTTTT CASSFGGATGELFF TRBJ2-2 TRBV27 - TRBD2
TGCAGTGCTACTGACCGAGATAGCAATCAGCCCCAGCATTTT CSATDRDSNQPQHF TRBJ1-5 TRBV20-1 - -
TGTGCCAGCAGCCAAGCAATCAGGAGCTCCTACAATGAGCAGTTCTTC CASSQAIRSSYNEQFF TRBJ2-1 TRBV4-2 - -
TGTGCCAGCAGCTCCCGCGGGACAACCTACGAGCAGTACTTC CASSSRGTTYEQYF TRBJ2-7 TRBV6-6 - -
TGTGCCACCAGCCACAGTGGGGGACGGCGTAGGTGGGACATTCAGTACTTC CATSHSGGRRRWDIQYF TRBJ2-4 TRBV24-1 - -
TGTGCCAGCAGCCCCTCCCCTGGCCACAATGAGCAGTTCTTC CASSPSPGHNEQFF TRBJ2-1 TRBV7-9 - -
TGTGCCAGCTCACCCCCGGAGTGGCTAGATACGCAGTATTTT CASSPPEWLDTQYF TRBJ2-3 TRBV18 - -
TGTGCCAGCAGTGAAACTCGAGGGGGAGATCAGCCCCAGCATTTT CASSETRGGDQPQHF TRBJ1-5 TRBV6-1 few -
TGTGCCAGCAGCTTAGAGTGGCAGGGCAACTACGAGCAGTACTTC CASSLEWQGNYEQYF TRBJ2-7 TRBV7-2 few -
TGCGCCAGCAGCCAGGACCAGGGGGCAGTCTATGGCTACACCTTC CASSQDQGAVYGYTF TRBJ1-2 TRBV4-1 - TRBD1
TGCAGCCAAAGGACAGCCCATGGCTACACCTTC CSQRTAHGYTF TRBJ1-2 TRBV29-1 - -